This T cell receptor beta chain was recovered during a study of blood T cell repertoires in COVID-19. The overall study: Samples representing acute and convalescent COVID-19 were sourced from the United States, Italy and Spain. The cDNA or gDNA used as material had been derived from T cells, B-cell-depleted T cells, or PBMCs.

Original processing methods: Estimates of nucleated cell counts were drawn from the amplification of reference gene primers. Using immunoSEQ multiplex PCR, the repertoire was profiled, and TCRdb retains in-frame clones only, with some absent. V, J and clone size reflect that table, while D and trimming were determined from the DNA. The data contain some 670,000 clones, just under 90% of them singletons. The germline V gene encodes CDR1 MNHEY and CDR2 SVGEGT. This CDR3 has 14 amino acids. The J segment lost 4 bases and the V segment lost 0 bases, leaving 1 base of the junction unmatched. The material sequenced was peripheral blood. The gene calls are TRBV6-2 or TRBV6-3 and TRBJ2-3, with TRBD2 matching 7 bases. This receptor was obtained from a woman in her late teens or twenties with acute or convalescent COVID-19. The CDR3 coding sequence is TGTGCCAGCAGTTACTCTACTAGCGCAGATACGCAGTATTTT. Its protein product is CASSYSTSADTQYF.